This entry is about one TCR beta chain. What this receptor recognizes is not known. This entry comes from a study of T cells expressing NK-cell markers (dated by TCRdb to the early 2020s). General notes on the study: Eight donors provided sorted CD3+CD56+NKG2C+, CD3+CD56+NKG2C- and CD3+CD56-NKG2C+ T-cell subsets, whose TCR beta-chain repertoires were profiled. Among the eight sequenced donors, seven were HCMV-seropositive and one was HCMV-seronegative. Randomly selected healthy volunteers, three men and five women, were used as the eight sequenced donors. Sequencing of the libraries produced 2 x 150 bp reads on Illumina HiSeq 2000/2500, MiSeq or NextSeq. Summary of the overall study and its limitations: Those dominant clonotypes were again the most abundant among CD3+CD56-NKG2C+ cells in several donors, at about 25-60.1%. Whether the expanded NKG2C-expressing T cell clones were specific for HCMV antigens remained unclear. In several donors, the dominant CD3+CD56+NKG2C+ clonotypes were among the top 10 CD8+ clonotypes and accounted for about 1.0-7.0% of CD8+ T cells.

Taken from the germline V gene (reference sequence), the CDR1 and CDR2 loops are LGHDT and YNNKEL. The CDR3 runs 14 amino acids, cysteine and phenylalanine included. The DNA is not on file. Instrument used: Illumina HiSeq 2000. TCR beta cDNA libraries were made by 5'RACE template switching that added a universal primer site and unique molecular identifiers. cDNA synthesis was primed from the TCR beta constant segment, followed by two successive PCR amplification steps. On the authors' methods: MIGEC handled demultiplexing of the reads and grouping by UMI, while MiTCR was used to assemble and quantify clonotypes. To remove erroneous sequences, TCR cDNA sequences were retained only when supported by two or more reads. Downstream repertoire analysis used the tcR package, and clonotypes were matched across fractions by CDR3 nucleotide sequence plus V segment. VDJmatch was used to annotate antigen specificity against VDJdb, with one amino acid substitution in CDR3 permitted. TCRdb reprocessed the reads into one record per CDR3 protein sequence, lacking DNA. TCRdb assigned the V and J calls; the authors' analysis was not used. The sample table gives about 400,000 distinct CDR3 sequences. Around 10% of the sample comes from the top ten.

To determine HCMV serostatus, a commercial ELISA kit was used to detect HCMV-specific IgG in serum. Ficoll density gradient centrifugation was used to isolate peripheral blood mononuclear cells from blood. Sequences were obtained from blood T cells: a sorted CD56 or NKG2C T cell subset, CD4+ or CD8+ T cells, or bulk PBMC T cells (not recorded which). This sequence was found in a woman aged 45-65 years in good health. Donor details come from another sample of the same person, matched by shared clones. The rearranged chain carries TRBV3-1 and TRBJ1-2; TCRdb gives TRBD1 as the D gene, but with no DNA this cannot be confirmed. The CDR3: CASSAGQALGGYTF.